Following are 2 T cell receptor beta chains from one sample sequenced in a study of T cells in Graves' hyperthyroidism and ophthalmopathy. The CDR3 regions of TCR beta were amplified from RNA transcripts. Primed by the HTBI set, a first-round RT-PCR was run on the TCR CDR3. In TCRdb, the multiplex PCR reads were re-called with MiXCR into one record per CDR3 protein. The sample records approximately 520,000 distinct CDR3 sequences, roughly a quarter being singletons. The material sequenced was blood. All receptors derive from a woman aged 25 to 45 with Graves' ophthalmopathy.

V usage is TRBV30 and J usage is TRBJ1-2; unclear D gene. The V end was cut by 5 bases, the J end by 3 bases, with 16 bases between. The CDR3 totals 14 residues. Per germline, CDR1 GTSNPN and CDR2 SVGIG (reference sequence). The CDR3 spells CAWPWRRRDYGYTF. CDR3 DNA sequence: TGTGCCTGGCCCTGGCGCCGTCGGGACTATGGCTACACCTTC.

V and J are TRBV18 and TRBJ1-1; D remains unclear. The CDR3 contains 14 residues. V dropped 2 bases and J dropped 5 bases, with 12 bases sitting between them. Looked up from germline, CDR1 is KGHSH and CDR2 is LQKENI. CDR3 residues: CASSPVGYETEAFF. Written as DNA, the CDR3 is TGTGCCAGCTCACCAGTGGGGTACGAGACTGAAGCTTTCTTT.